One and the same sample provided the 4 T cell receptor beta chains below, sequenced in a study of T cells in Graves' hyperthyroidism and ophthalmopathy. From RNA transcripts, TCR beta CDR3 regions were amplified. The HTBI set primed first-round TCR CDR3 RT-PCR. TCRdb re-called the multiplex PCR reads through MiXCR, storing one row per CDR3 protein. This table has 400,000 or so distinct CDR3 sequences, roughly 13% appearing once. The sequencing sample was made of blood. These TCRs come from a man aged 50-59 years with Graves' ophthalmopathy.

The table lists this clonotype with a few counts. The chain has TRBV6-1 and TRBJ1-1; D is ambiguous. This CDR3 spans 13 amino acids. The germline V and J ends were trimmed by 4 bases and 3 bases, with 9 bases remaining between them. Germline V gene lookup returns CDR1 MNHNS and CDR2 SASEGT. Here the CDR3 reads CASSVEAYTEAFF. The CDR3 region has the DNA TGTGCCAGCAGTGTTGAGGCATACACTGAAGCTTTCTTT.

The V call is TRBV7-9, the J call TRBJ2-2; D gene uncertain. The V end was cut by 7 bases, the J end by 5 bases, with 17 bases between. The CDR3 consists of 15 residues. The germline gives CDR1 SEHNR, CDR2 FQNEAQ (reference sequence). The CDR3 reads CASTPDAEGTGELFF. CDR3 in DNA: TGTGCCAGCACACCTGACGCCGAAGGGACCGGGGAGCTGTTTTTT. The variable domain in full, completed from reference TRBV7-9 and TRBJ2-2, reads DTGVSQNPRHKITKRGQNVTFRCDPISEHNRLYWYRQTLGQGPEFLTYFQNEAQLEKSRLLSDRFSAERPKGSFSTLEIQRTEQGDSAMYLCASTPDAEGTGELFFGEGSRLTVL.

Ten or more counts support this clonotype. The chain joins TRBV28 to TRBJ1-2, with TRBD1 identical over 10 bases. J was trimmed by 5 bases and V by 4 bases; bases with no gene match: 4. Germline CDR1 and CDR2: MDHEN and SYDVKM. The length of the CDR3 is 14 residues. CDR3 region: CASSSGQGIYGYTF. In DNA, the CDR3 is TGTGCCAGCAGTTCGGGACAGGGGATATATGGCTACACCTTC.

This clonotype was seen more than once but under ten times. This sequence may be a read error, since a much larger clone differs from it by one base. In nucleotides, the CDR3 is TGTGCCAGCAGGATACGGAGACTAGAGGGCACAGATGCGCAGTATTTT. Amino acids: CASRIRRLEGTDAQYF. J is TRBJ2-3 and V is TRBV2; D perhaps matches TRBD2 (6 bases). The CDR3 loop spans 16 amino acids. Germline values: CDR1 SNHLY, CDR2 FYNNEI.